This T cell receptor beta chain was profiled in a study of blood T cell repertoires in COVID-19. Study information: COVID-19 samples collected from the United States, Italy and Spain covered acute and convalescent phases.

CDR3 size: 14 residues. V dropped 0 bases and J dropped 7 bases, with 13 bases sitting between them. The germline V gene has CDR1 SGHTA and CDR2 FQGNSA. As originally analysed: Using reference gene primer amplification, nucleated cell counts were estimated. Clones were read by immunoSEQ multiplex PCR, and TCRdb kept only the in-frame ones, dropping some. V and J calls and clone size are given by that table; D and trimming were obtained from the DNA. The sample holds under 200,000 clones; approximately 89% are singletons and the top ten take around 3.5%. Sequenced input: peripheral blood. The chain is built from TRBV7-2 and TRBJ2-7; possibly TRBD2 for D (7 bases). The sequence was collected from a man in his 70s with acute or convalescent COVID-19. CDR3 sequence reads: CASSLAGGAYEQYF. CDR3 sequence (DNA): TGTGCCAGCAGCTTAGCGGGGGGGGCGTATGAGCAGTACTTC. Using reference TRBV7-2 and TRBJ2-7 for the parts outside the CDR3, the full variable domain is GAGVSQSPSNKVTEKGKDVELRCDPISGHTALYWYRQSLGQGLEFLIYFQGNSAPDKSGLPSDRFSAERTGGSVSTLTIQRTQQEDSAVYLCASSLAGGAYEQYFGPGTRLTVT.